The rows below give T cell receptor beta chains drawn from one sample of a study of cytomegalovirus exposure and HLA in healthy donors. Here immunoSEQ multiplex PCR was the method, and the copy in TCRdb shows in-frame clones only, minus some. Recorded here are about 150,000 clones; the top ten clones represent around 1.5%. Sequencing was carried out using PBMCs. These receptors were taken from a woman in her 50s in good health and CMV-seronegative. The CDR3 runs from the conserved cysteine through the conserved F or W. The D gene is left open where the match is weak.

J gene: TRBJ1-5; V gene: TRBV6-5; D gene: TRBD1; CDR3 DNA: TGTGCCAGCAGTAAGGACAGGGAATATCAGCCCCAGCATTTT; CDR3 protein: CASSKDREYQPQHF
J gene: TRBJ2-7; V gene: TRBV5-4; D gene: TRBD1; CDR3 DNA: TGTGCCAGCAGCTTTTTTCCCCCCTCCGTCCGGGACAGGGCCGAGCAGTACTTC; CDR3 protein: CASSFFPPSVRDRAEQYF
J gene: TRBJ2-5; V gene: TRBV27; D gene: -; CDR3 DNA: TGTGCCAGCAGTTTAAAGTCAGGTCAAGAGACCCAGTACTTC; CDR3 protein: CASSLKSGQETQYF
J gene: TRBJ1-1; V gene: TRBV5-4; D gene: -; CDR3 DNA: TGTGCCAGCAGCTTGAACCGAGAGAACACTGAAGCTTTCTTT; CDR3 protein: CASSLNRENTEAFF
J gene: TRBJ1-3; V gene: TRBV7-2; D gene: -; CDR3 DNA: TGTGCCAGCAGCTTAAGGCTGGGGCCAACTGGAAACACCATATATTTT; CDR3 protein: CASSLRLGPTGNTIYF
J gene: TRBJ2-3; V gene: TRBV29-1; D gene: -; CDR3 DNA: TGCAGCGTTGAAGATGGGGCCAGGGGCAGCCTCATCCTAGCAACAGATACGCAGTATTTT; CDR3 protein: CSVEDGARGSLILATDTQYF
J gene: TRBJ1-2; V gene: TRBV9; D gene: TRBD1; CDR3 DNA: TGTGCCAGCAGCGCTCGACAGGGTCGCTATGGCTACACCTTC; CDR3 protein: CASSARQGRYGYTF
J gene: TRBJ1-6; V gene: TRBV28; D gene: -; CDR3 DNA: TGTGCCAGCAGCCGCTTACAGAGCTCCTATAATTCACCCCTCCACTTT; CDR3 protein: CASSRLQSSYNSPLHF
J gene: TRBJ1-2; V gene: TRBV5-4; D gene: TRBD1; CDR3 DNA: TGTGCCAGCAGCTTGACGGGACAGGGGTCCGGCTACACCTTC; CDR3 protein: CASSLTGQGSGYTF
J gene: TRBJ1-2; V gene: TRBV5-6; D gene: TRBD1; CDR3 DNA: TGTGCCAGCAGCTATTCGTCAGGGGGCGGTAAAACCTTC; CDR3 protein: CASSYSSGGGKTF
J gene: TRBJ1-1; V gene: TRBV29-1; D gene: -; CDR3 DNA: TGCAGCGTTCTTGCTGGGGGCGCGGACACTGAAGCTTTCTTT; CDR3 protein: CSVLAGGADTEAFF
J gene: TRBJ1-1; V gene: TRBV28; D gene: -; CDR3 DNA: TGTGCCAGCAGTTTATTTGAGCAGGCTGAAGCTTTCTTT; CDR3 protein: CASSLFEQAEAFF
J gene: TRBJ1-1; V gene: TRBV30; D gene: -; CDR3 DNA: TGTGCCTTAACCCGGGGGGACACTACTGAAGCTTTCTTT; CDR3 protein: CALTRGDTTEAFF
J gene: TRBJ2-7; V gene: TRBV6-5; D gene: TRBD1; CDR3 DNA: TGTGCCAGCAGTTTAGGAACAGGGGGGAGTGTCCGCAATCAGTACTTC; CDR3 protein: CASSLGTGGSVRNQYF
J gene: TRBJ1-4; V gene: TRBV18; D gene: -; CDR3 DNA: TGTGCCAGCCAAGGGGACTCTAATGAAAAACTGTTTTTT; CDR3 protein: CASQGDSNEKLFF
J gene: TRBJ1-3; V gene: TRBV7-2; D gene: -; CDR3 DNA: TGTGCCAGCAGCTTAAGCATACCCTCTGGAAACACCATATATTTT; CDR3 protein: CASSLSIPSGNTIYF
J gene: TRBJ2-7; V gene: TRBV5-1; D gene: TRBD1; CDR3 DNA: TGCGCCAGCAGCCGGCGGTCGGGACAGGGGTCCTACGAGCAGTACTTC; CDR3 protein: CASSRRSGQGSYEQYF
J gene: TRBJ2-5; V gene: TRBV2; D gene: -; CDR3 DNA: TGTGCCAGCAGTGTATCGCGAGAGACCCAGTACTTC; CDR3 protein: CASSVSRETQYF
J gene: TRBJ1-2; V gene: TRBV6-5; D gene: -; CDR3 DNA: TGTGCCAGCAGTTACTGGGGAGGTGGCTACACCTTC; CDR3 protein: CASSYWGGGYTF
J gene: TRBJ1-2; V gene: TRBV4-2; D gene: TRBD1; CDR3 DNA: TGTGCCAGCAGCCCAACCAGGGGGAAGAATGGCTACACCTTC; CDR3 protein: CASSPTRGKNGYTF
J gene: TRBJ2-7; V gene: TRBV6-6; D gene: -; CDR3 DNA: TGTGCCAGCAGTCGAGCACGGGCCTACGAGCAGTACTTC; CDR3 protein: CASSRARAYEQYF
J gene: TRBJ2-1; V gene: TRBV9; D gene: -; CDR3 DNA: TGTGCCAGCAGCGTAGGCTCTAACTGGTTCACCGACAATGAGCAGTTCTTC; CDR3 protein: CASSVGSNWFTDNEQFF
J gene: TRBJ1-2; V gene: TRBV5-6; D gene: -; CDR3 DNA: TGTGCCAGCAGCTTGGGGGGGCTGGACGGCTACACCTTC; CDR3 protein: CASSLGGLDGYTF
J gene: TRBJ1-4; V gene: TRBV15; D gene: TRBD1; CDR3 DNA: TGTGCCACCAGCAGTATAGGGGGCTGTTTTTTT; CDR3 protein: CATSSIGGCFF
J gene: TRBJ2-7; V gene: TRBV5-1; D gene: TRBD1; CDR3 DNA: TGCGCCAGCAGCCCGGGACAGGTTTGGTACGAGCAGTACTTC; CDR3 protein: CASSPGQVWYEQYF
J gene: TRBJ1-5; V gene: TRBV6-1; D gene: -; CDR3 DNA: TGTGCCAGCAGTGAAGTGGCGGGAAGCCTCCGGCCCCAGCATTTT; CDR3 protein: CASSEVAGSLRPQHF
J gene: TRBJ1-2; V gene: TRBV2; D gene: -; CDR3 DNA: TGTGCCTGCTTGATGTCGGTCCGGGGGTATGGCTACACCTTC; CDR3 protein: CACLMSVRGYGYTF
J gene: TRBJ2-7; V gene: TRBV6-1; D gene: TRBD2; CDR3 DNA: TGTGCCAGCGGTGTCACTAGCGCTCTCTACGAGCAGTACTTC; CDR3 protein: CASGVTSALYEQYF
J gene: TRBJ1-2; V gene: TRBV4-1; D gene: -; CDR3 DNA: TGCGCCAGCAGGCCCACAGGAAGTGGCGGCTACACCTTC; CDR3 protein: CASRPTGSGGYTF
J gene: TRBJ1-1; V gene: TRBV7-2; D gene: -; CDR3 DNA: TGTGCCAGCAGCTTTCAATTGAACACTGAAGCTTTCTTT; CDR3 protein: CASSFQLNTEAFF
J gene: TRBJ1-2; V gene: TRBV28; D gene: TRBD1; CDR3 DNA: TGTGCCAGCAGAGGGGACAGGGAGATAGGCTACACCTTC; CDR3 protein: CASRGDREIGYTF
J gene: TRBJ2-2; V gene: TRBV5-1; D gene: -; CDR3 DNA: TGCGCCAGCAGCTTGGATCCCATGGGGAGGACCGGGGAGCTGTTTTTT; CDR3 protein: CASSLDPMGRTGELFF
J gene: TRBJ2-2; V gene: TRBV4-2; D gene: -; CDR3 DNA: TGTGCCAGCAGCGCGAGGCCTAACACCGGGGAGCTGTTTTTT; CDR3 protein: CASSARPNTGELFF
J gene: TRBJ1-2; V gene: TRBV15; D gene: TRBD1; CDR3 DNA: TGTGCCACCAGCAGACGACCCGGGACAGGGAACTATGGCTACACCTTC; CDR3 protein: CATSRRPGTGNYGYTF
J gene: TRBJ2-3; V gene: TRBV9; D gene: -; CDR3 DNA: TGTGCCAGCAGCATCAACAGGGTGGGGGATACGCAGTATTTT; CDR3 protein: CASSINRVGDTQYF
J gene: TRBJ2-1; V gene: TRBV9; D gene: TRBD2; CDR3 DNA: TGTGCCAGCAACGAATCGGGGCGGGGGGCTTACAATGAGCAGTTCTTC; CDR3 protein: CASNESGRGAYNEQFF
J gene: TRBJ1-1; V gene: TRBV19; D gene: TRBD1; CDR3 DNA: TGTGCCAGTAGTAGGGCTCCGGGACAGGCATCAGGGCGAGCTTTCTTT; CDR3 protein: CASSRAPGQASGRAFF
J gene: TRBJ1-2; V gene: TRBV2; D gene: TRBD1; CDR3 DNA: TGTGCCAGGACCCCTGAGGACAGGGTCGCTGGCTACACCTTC; CDR3 protein: CARTPEDRVAGYTF
J gene: TRBJ2-3; V gene: TRBV27; D gene: -; CDR3 DNA: TGTGCCAGCAGTTTTAGGGGGATAGATACGCAGTATTTT; CDR3 protein: CASSFRGIDTQYF
J gene: TRBJ2-7; V gene: TRBV5-6; D gene: TRBD2; CDR3 DNA: TGTGCCAGCACCGCACCGGGGACTAGCGGAATATACGAGCAGTACTTC; CDR3 protein: CASTAPGTSGIYEQYF
J gene: TRBJ1-3; V gene: TRBV28; D gene: TRBD1; CDR3 DNA: TGTGCCAGCGGGACAGGGTCTGGAAACACCATATATTTT; CDR3 protein: CASGTGSGNTIYF
J gene: TRBJ1-4; V gene: TRBV5-8; D gene: TRBD1; CDR3 DNA: TGTGCCAGCAGCTGGGGGACAGGGCCGAATGAAAAACTGTTTTTT; CDR3 protein: CASSWGTGPNEKLFF